Shown below are 31 T cell receptor beta chains from a single sample sequenced in a study of blood T cell repertoires in COVID-19. Method: immunoSEQ multiplex PCR; TCRdb's copy keeps in-frame clones and lacks some. The repertoire holds about 480,000 clones, with about 89% as singletons. The sample comprised peripheral blood. Source of these receptors: a woman aged 25-40 years with acute or convalescent COVID-19.

This clone was detected once. The chain carries TRBV25-1 and TRBJ1-4; possible D gene TRBD1, 6 bases. The CDR3 is 14 residues long. V was shortened by 3 bases and J by 8 bases, with 13 bases between the two germline ends. The germline CDR1 and CDR2 sequences are MGHDK and SYGVNS. The CDR3 DNA sequence: TGTGCCAGCAGTGAGGGGGCCATTCGGGAAAAACTGTTTTTT. Protein: CASSEGAIREKLFF.

This CDR3 reads CASSVGVPDTQYF. The CDR3 DNA follows: TGTGCCAGCAGCGTAGGAGTACCAGATACGCAGTATTTT. V is TRBV9 and J is TRBJ2-3, with D unclear. V gave up 0 bases and J gave up 4 bases, with 6 bases separating them. Germline CDR1 reads SGDLS; CDR2 reads YYNGEE. This CDR3 region has 13 residues.

This clone appeared once. The genes are TRBV5-1 and TRBJ2-2; tentative D call: TRBD1 (5 bases). CDR3 length equals 13 residues. Germline CDR1 and CDR2: SGHRS and YFSETQ. V shed 4 bases and J shed 6 bases, with 10 bases lying between them. The CDR3 loop reads CASSTRVAGELFF. The CDR3 DNA reads as TGCGCCAGCAGCACCAGGGTTGCCGGGGAGCTGTTTTTT.

The genes are TRBV10-3 and TRBJ1-3, with D uncertain. CDR1 is ENHRY and CDR2 is SYGVKD in the germline V gene. The CDR3 has 15 residues. The V end lost 4 bases, the J end lost 0 bases, and 10 bases lay between the germline ends. The CDR3 DNA reads as TGTGCCATCAGTGCGGGGTCCTCCTCTGGAAACACCATATATTTT. Protein sequence: CAISAGSSSGNTIYF.

The V and J genes are TRBV5-6 and TRBJ2-2; 10 bases are shared with TRBD1. Germline V gene lookup returns CDR1 SGHDT and CDR2 YYEEEE. This CDR3 has 18 residues. V shed 1 base and J 2 bases; nucleotides not matched to a gene: 8. The CDR3, as DNA: TGTGCCAGCAGCTTGTTGACAGGGGGCTTAGGTAACACCGGGGAGCTGTTTTTT. It is translated as CASSLLTGGLGNTGELFF.

The chain links TRBV6-1 to TRBJ2-5, with D uncertain. The germline gives CDR1 MNHNS, CDR2 SASEGT. This CDR3 contains 13 residues. V was clipped by 1 base and J by 5 bases, with 8 bases between them. The CDR3 sequence: CASSEGAWETQYF. In DNA form, the CDR3 reads TGTGCCAGCAGTGAAGGGGCATGGGAGACCCAGTACTTC.

This chain connects TRBV6-6 to TRBJ2-3; D is uncertain. In germline, CDR1 is MNHNY, CDR2 SVGAGI (reference sequence). CDR3 length equals 13 residues. The germline V and J ends were trimmed by 5 bases and 2 bases, with 8 bases remaining between them. CDR3 sequence reads: CASSRLFTDTQYF. The CDR3 coding sequence is TGTGCCAGCAGTCGACTCTTCACAGATACGCAGTATTTT.

The chain recombines TRBV7-2 with TRBJ2-3; 8 bases match TRBD2. CDR3 length: 14 amino acids. Germline values: CDR1 SGHTA, CDR2 FQGNSA. V shed 4 bases, J shed 10 bases, and the junction held 10 bases outside the gene matches. This CDR3 reads CASSSGGDRRAQYF. CDR3 DNA sequence: TGTGCCAGCAGCTCGGGAGGGGATAGGCGCGCGCAGTATTTT.

V gene TRBV6-6 combines with J gene TRBJ1-6, with 9 bases identical to TRBD1. The CDR3 sequence is 13 residues long. J lost 10 bases, V lost 5 bases, and 3 bases had no gene match. Germline values: CDR1 MNHNY, CDR2 SVGAGI (reference sequence). DNA for the CDR3: TGTGCCAGCAGTCCGACAGGGGGATCACCCCTCCACTTT. This translates into CASSPTGGSPLHF.

This clone turned up a few times. The chain has TRBV19 and TRBJ1-6, with 8 bases lining up with TRBD1. Germline values: CDR1 LNHDA, CDR2 SQIVND (reference sequence). There are 14 residues in the CDR3. J was trimmed by 9 bases and V by 9 bases; bases with no gene match: 10. CDR3 loop: CASTLDRGISPLHF. The CDR3 DNA follows: TGTGCCAGCACGTTAGACAGGGGTATTTCACCCCTCCACTTT.

This chain joins TRBV6-5 and TRBJ1-5; D unresolved. Germline V gives CDR1 MNHEY, CDR2 SVGAGI. The CDR3 extends over 13 amino acids. Trimming took off 6 bases at V and 4 bases at J, with 10 bases between the two ends. CDR3 sequence (DNA): TGTGCCAGCAGCTCACTCGGGAATCAGCCCCAGCATTTT. Its translation is CASSSLGNQPQHF.

This chain uses TRBV5-8 with TRBJ1-6, with D tentatively TRBD1 (5 bases). This CDR3 has 15 amino acids. Deletions cut 0 bases from V and 8 bases from J, with 12 bases between. Germline values: CDR1 SGHTS, CDR2 YDEGEE. CDR3 in amino acids: CASSLVTGGDSPLHF. CDR3 DNA: TGTGCCAGCAGCTTGGTAACAGGTGGTGATTCACCCCTCCACTTT.

The chain is built from TRBV3-1 (or the pseudogene TRBV3-2) and TRBJ2-5, with 12 nucleotides matching TRBD2. The J segment lost 5 bases and the V segment lost 1 base, leaving 2 bases of the junction unmatched. The CDR3 contains 15 residues. The germline gives CDR1 LGHDT, CDR2 YNNKEL (reference sequence). CDR3 residues: CASSQASGGDETQYF. CDR3 DNA sequence: TGTGCCAGCAGCCAAGCTAGCGGGGGGGACGAGACCCAGTACTTC.

The chain combines TRBV5-4 with TRBJ2-7; 7 bases are a match to TRBD1. V trimming: 3 bases; J trimming: 4 bases; junction bases outside the gene matches: 13. The CDR3 consists of 16 residues. The germline V gene has CDR1 SGHNT and CDR2 YYREEE (reference sequence). DNA for the CDR3: TGTGCCAGCAGCTCTAAGGAACAGGGGAAGGCGTACGAGCAGTACTTC. This codes for CASSSKEQGKAYEQYF.

The J gene is TRBJ1-2, the V gene TRBV19; 9 bases fit TRBD1. Germline loops: CDR1 LNHDA, CDR2 SQIVND (reference sequence). V was pared by 6 bases and J by 7 bases, with 12 bases of the junction left unmatched. The CDR3 contains 15 residues. The CDR3 here is CASSDTGGANGGYTF. For the CDR3, the DNA is TGTGCCAGTAGCGACACAGGGGGCGCGAATGGTGGCTACACCTTC.

The chain couples TRBV28 to TRBJ1-5; tentative D call: TRBD1 (5 bases). V was shortened by 5 bases and J by 7 bases, with 12 bases between the two germline ends. Germline V gives CDR1 MDHEN, CDR2 SYDVKM. CDR3 length: 13 residues. The CDR3 protein is CASSNSGLQPQHF. As DNA, the CDR3 is TGTGCCAGCAGTAATTCAGGGTTGCAGCCCCAGCATTTT. The full variable domain, completed using reference TRBV28 and TRBJ1-5, is DVKVTQSSRYLVKRTGEKVFLECVQDMDHENMFWYRQDPGLGLRLIYFSYDVKMKEKGDIPEGYSVSREKKERFSLILESASTNQTSMYLCASSNSGLQPQHFGDGTRLSIL.

This clone was seen more than once but under ten times. This sequence joins TRBV7-2 and TRBJ1-5, with a possible D match to TRBD1 (6 bases). This CDR3 has 15 amino acids. Germline lookup yields CDR1 SGHTA and CDR2 FQGNSA. Trimming left V 6 bases short and J 0 bases short, with 12 bases between. CDR3 amino acids: CASSRTAYSNQPQHF. CDR3 nucleotides: TGTGCCAGCAGTAGGACAGCGTATAGCAATCAGCCCCAGCATTTT.

Only one count was recorded for this clone. The V gene is TRBV5-1, the J gene TRBJ2-3; the D gene is possibly TRBD1 (5 bases). Per germline, CDR1 SGHRS and CDR2 YFSETQ. This CDR3 spans 16 amino acids. Trimming left V 0 bases short and J 1 base short, with 12 bases between. This CDR3 reads CASSLGGGRGTDTQYF. The CDR3 DNA sequence: TGCGCCAGCAGCTTGGGGGGCGGAAGGGGCACAGATACGCAGTATTTT.

The chain combines TRBV7-2 with TRBJ2-7; 9 bases are shared with TRBD1. Trimming removed 5 bases from V and 5 bases from J; junction bases left unmatched: 4. The germline CDR1 and CDR2 sequences are SGHTA and FQGNSA. This CDR3 region has 13 residues. The CDR3 sequence is CASSRQGGNEQYF. CDR3 DNA sequence: TGTGCCAGCAGCCGACAGGGGGGGAACGAGCAGTACTTC.

The chain has TRBV5-1 and TRBJ2-3, with 9 bases that match TRBD1. V lost 1 base, J lost 5 bases, and 2 bases stayed unmatched. Germline CDR1 and CDR2: SGHRS and YFSETQ. The CDR3 has 14 amino acids. The DNA of the CDR3 is TGCGCCAGCAGCTTGCAGACAGGGGGAGATACGCAGTATTTT. Encoded protein: CASSLQTGGDTQYF.

The chain links TRBV24-1 to TRBJ2-2, with 9 bases matching TRBD1. CDR3 length equals 16 residues. Germline V lookup: CDR1 KGHDR, CDR2 SFDVKD. The junction had 2 bases not matched to a gene; V was cut back by 3 bases and J by 1 base. The CDR3 here is CATSDPGQGNTGELFF. In DNA form, the CDR3 reads TGTGCCACCAGTGATCCGGGACAGGGGAACACCGGGGAGCTGTTTTTT.

The V call is TRBV2, the J call TRBJ2-1, with 10 bases lining up with TRBD2. The ends lost 4 bases at V and 9 bases at J; junction bases unmatched: 12. This CDR3 is built from 16 residues. Germline CDR1 is SNHLY and CDR2 is FYNNEI. The CDR3 nucleotides are TGTGCCAGCAGTGCCGGGAGTAAGCGGGGGGGCACTGAGCAGTTCTTC. This translates into CASSAGSKRGGTEQFF.

The DNA for the CDR3 is TGCGCCAGCAGCCAAGAGCCCCGGTCTGGGGCCAACGTCCTGACTTTC. Encoded protein: CASSQEPRSGANVLTF. The rearrangement joins TRBV4-1 to TRBJ2-6, with D hard to call. The ends were cut back, 0 bases at V and 1 base at J, with 7 bases in the middle. Per germline, CDR1 MGHRA and CDR2 YSYEKL. This CDR3 has 16 amino acids.

A few counts support this clone. This chain links TRBV2 with TRBJ1-1, with TRBD1 identical over 9 bases. From germline, CDR1 is SNHLY and CDR2 FYNNEI. Germline trimming cut 6 bases from V and 5 bases from J; bases unmatched to any gene: 7. The CDR3 is 14 residues long. The CDR3 region is CASRIDRGGTEAFF. As DNA, the CDR3 is TGTGCCAGCAGAATAGACAGGGGGGGGACTGAAGCTTTCTTT.

This clone turned up a few times. The genes are TRBV5-6 and TRBJ2-7; tentative D call: TRBD1 (6 bases). V was cut by 4 bases and J by 1 base, with 18 bases left in between. CDR3 length equals 16 residues. Germline CDR1 SGHDT, CDR2 YYEEEE. CDR3 loop: CASSMTNTGFSYEQYF. CDR3 in DNA: TGTGCCAGCAGCATGACTAATACAGGGTTTTCCTACGAGCAGTACTTC.

The chain links TRBV3-1 (or the pseudogene TRBV3-2) to TRBJ1-3, with D unclear. The CDR3 is made up of 13 amino acids. CDR1 is LGHDT and CDR2 is YNNKEL in the germline V gene (reference sequence). V lost 1 base and J lost 7, with 8 bases in between. The CDR3 loop is CASSQVAGNTIYF. The DNA for the CDR3 is TGTGCCAGCAGCCAAGTTGCGGGGAACACCATATATTTT.

The V gene is TRBV7-2, the J gene TRBJ2-1; D is perhaps TRBD2 (6 bases). V was pared by 6 bases and J by 4 bases, with 13 bases between. Germline values: CDR1 SGHTA, CDR2 FQGNSA. The CDR3 extends over 14 amino acids. The DNA of the CDR3 is TGTGCCAGCAGTCGCGGGATGAATTACAATGAGCAGTTCTTC. It is translated as CASSRGMNYNEQFF.

V is TRBV6-5 and J is TRBJ2-7, with D perhaps TRBD2 (6 bases). This CDR3 has 14 residues. Between the trimmed V and J ends, which lost 5 bases and 2 bases, there was a span of 13 bases. Germline CDR1 MNHEY, CDR2 SVGAGI. CDR3 in DNA: TGTGCCAGCAGTCCCGGGACTTTAGCCTACGAGCAGTACTTC. It yields the protein CASSPGTLAYEQYF.

This clone was observed once. In DNA, the CDR3 is TGCGCCAGCAGCCAGGGGCTAGGTAATGAAAAACTGTTTTTT. Protein: CASSQGLGNEKLFF. This chain connects TRBV4-1 to TRBJ1-4, with TRBD1 as a possible D gene (5 bases). The germline V gene encodes CDR1 MGHRA and CDR2 YSYEKL. CDR3 length: 14 amino acids. Trimming cost V 3 bases and J 4 bases, with 9 bases left between them.

The chain combines TRBV11-2 with TRBJ2-2; D is unclear. Per the germline V gene, CDR1 is SGHAT and CDR2 is FQNNGV. V was shortened by 1 base and J by 5 bases, with 8 bases between the two germline ends. The CDR3 sequence is 14 residues long. The chain's CDR3 is CASSLVSRTGELFF. In DNA form, the CDR3 reads TGTGCCAGCAGCTTAGTCTCGCGTACCGGGGAGCTGTTTTTT.

This rearrangement joins TRBV10-1 to TRBJ1-1; 7 bases line up with TRBD1. Trimming at V came to 5 bases and at J to 3 bases, leaving 9 bases not matched to a gene. CDR1 WNHNN and CDR2 SYGVQD come from the germline V gene (reference sequence). The CDR3 consists of 15 residues. The CDR3 sequence: CASSNSGGIDTEAFF. CDR3 sequence (DNA): TGCGCCAGCAGTAATTCAGGGGGAATAGACACTGAAGCTTTCTTT.